This TCR beta chain is from a study of T cells in Graves' hyperthyroidism and ophthalmopathy. Study-level background: Upon initial diagnosis and before any treatment, peripheral blood was collected. Findings and caveats of the study: Ophthalmopathy got predicted by the model a median around 6.6 months before its onset. Most expanded thyroid clonotypes above 0.001 recurred in blood.

The CDR3 regions of TCR beta were amplified from RNA transcripts. HTBI primers drove first-round RT-PCR of the TCR CDR3. TCRdb reprocessed the multiplex PCR reads with MiXCR, giving one entry per CDR3 protein. The sample has 250,000 to 300,000 distinct CDR3 sequences; 13% are singletons. Lactation, pregnancy, other autoimmune disease or uncontrolled infection excluded patients. As to this clonotype: Its target is unknown.

Specimen: blood. The clonotype was recovered from a woman in her twenties or thirties with Graves' hyperthyroidism that later progressed to Graves' ophthalmopathy.

The CDR3 spells CASSLRAGSSGANVLTF. The DNA of the CDR3 is TGTGCCAGTAGTTTGCGGGCAGGTAGCTCTGGGGCCAACGTCCTGACTTTC. The chain links TRBV19 to TRBJ2-6; a weak D match, TRBD2 (5 bases). V was pared by 5 bases and J by 0 bases, with 14 bases between. Looked up from germline, CDR1 is LNHDA and CDR2 is SQIVND (reference sequence). This CDR3 contains 17 residues.